One and the same sample provided the 7 T cell receptor beta chains below, sequenced in a study of Tregs in tolerant kidney transplant recipients. Sequencing was performed with immunoSEQ multiplex PCR; in TCRdb, only in-frame clones are kept and a portion is missing. Recorded for this sample: 50,000 or so clones. Source: CD4+ T cells from blood, taken before the transplant. The receptors were sampled from a human donor who received a combined kidney and bone marrow transplant.

Comment on this clone: The CDR3 extends 3 residues past the end of the read, so its final part is completed from the germline J gene. J is TRBJ1-1 and V is TRBV19; TRBD1 is a possible D gene (6 bases). Trimming removed 5 bases from V and 4 bases from J, with 14 bases in between. Per germline, CDR1 LNHDA and CDR2 SQIVND (reference sequence). CDR3 length equals 14 residues. The CDR3 sequence is CASSSRGGSTEAFF. The sequenced part of the CDR3 DNA is TGTGCCAGTAGTTCTAGGGGGGGAAGCACTGAA. The variable domain in full, with the rest retrieved from reference TRBV19 and TRBJ1-1, is DGGITQSPKYLFRKEGQNVTLSCEQNLNHDAMYWYRQDPGQGLRLIYYSQIVNDFQKGDIAEGYSVSREKKESFPLTVTSAQKNPTAFYLCASSSRGGSTEAFFGQGTRLTVV.

A word on this clone: Sequencing ends 3 residues short of the CDR3 end; the germline J gene provides the rest. J is TRBJ1-6 and V is TRBV5-1, with 7 bases fitting TRBD1. Germline V CDR1 and CDR2: SGHRS, YFSETQ. Unmatched junction bases numbered 9, after V lost 4 bases and J lost 8 bases. The CDR3 has 15 amino acids. Partial CDR3 DNA: TGCGCCAGCAGCCCTCGACAGGGCACAGATTCACCC. Its translation is CASSPRQGTDSP. The full CDR3 is CASSPRQGTDSPLHF.

CDR3 loop: CASNDRGRRGYTF. The DNA read from the CDR3 is TGTGCCAGCAATGACAGGGGGCGCAGAGGC. The chain employs TRBV2 and TRBJ1-2; 10 bases agree with TRBD1. The missing CDR3 end, 3 residues past where the read stops, is filled in from the germline J gene. The CDR3 has 13 residues. CDR1 is SNHLY, CDR2 FYNNEI, per germline.

Turning to this clone: The read halts 3 residues ahead of the CDR3 end, with the missing end drawn from the germline J gene. The chain joins TRBV30 to TRBJ1-4, with 7 bases that match TRBD1. The J segment lost 4 bases and the V segment lost 4 bases, leaving 6 bases of the junction unmatched. CDR3 length: 14 amino acids. Germline-derived CDR1 and CDR2 are GTSNPN and SVGIG (reference sequence). The CDR3 is CAWNPRGSNEKLFF. The sequenced CDR3 bases are TGTGCCTGGAACCCCAGGGGGAGTAATGAAAAA.

This chain's CDR3 is CSASGLAGGEQFF. Incomplete CDR3 DNA: TGCAGTGCTAGCGGACTAGCGGGGGGTGAG. The rearrangement uses TRBV20-1 and TRBJ2-1; 14 positions agree with TRBD2. The read finishes 3 residues shy of the CDR3 end, and the germline J gene is used to complete it. Germline values: CDR1 DFQATT, CDR2 SNEGSKA (reference sequence). The CDR3 runs to 13 residues. V dropped 3 bases and J dropped 9; count of bases not matched to a gene: 1.

Concerning this clone: The read stops 3 residues short of the end of the CDR3; the missing end is completed from the germline J gene. The rearrangement joins TRBV30 to TRBJ2-2; 10 bases are a match to TRBD2. Germline CDR1 is GTSNPN and CDR2 is SVGIG (reference sequence). V was pared by 7 bases and J by 1 base, with 3 bases of the junction left unmatched. The CDR3 loop spans 14 amino acids. CDR3 DNA (partial): TGTGCCTACCGGACTAGCGGGAACACCGGGGAG. It translates to CAYRTSGNTGE. The entire CDR3 reads CAYRTSGNTGELFF.

With regard to this clone: Read coverage stops 3 residues before the CDR3 terminus; the germline J gene supplies the remainder. V gene TRBV19 combines with J gene TRBJ1-1; D call uncertain. Trimming stripped 5 bases from V and 0 bases from J, with 10 bases between. The germline CDR1 and CDR2 sequences are LNHDA and SQIVND (reference sequence). The CDR3 extends over 14 amino acids. The CDR3 sequence: CASSLRALNTEAFF. The CDR3 bases that were read are TGTGCCAGTAGTTTGCGGGCATTGAACACTGAA.